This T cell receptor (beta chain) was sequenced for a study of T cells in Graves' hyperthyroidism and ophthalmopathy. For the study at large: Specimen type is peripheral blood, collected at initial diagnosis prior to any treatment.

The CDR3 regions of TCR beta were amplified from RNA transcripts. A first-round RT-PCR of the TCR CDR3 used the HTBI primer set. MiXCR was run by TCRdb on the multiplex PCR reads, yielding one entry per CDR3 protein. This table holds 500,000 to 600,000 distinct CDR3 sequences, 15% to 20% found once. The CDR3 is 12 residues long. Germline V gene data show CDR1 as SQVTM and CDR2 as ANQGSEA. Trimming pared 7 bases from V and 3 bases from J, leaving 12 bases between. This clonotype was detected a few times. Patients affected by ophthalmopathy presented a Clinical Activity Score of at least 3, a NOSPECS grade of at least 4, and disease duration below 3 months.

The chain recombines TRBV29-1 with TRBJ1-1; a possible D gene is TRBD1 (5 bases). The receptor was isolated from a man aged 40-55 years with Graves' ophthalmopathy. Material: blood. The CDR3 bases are TGCAGCGCCCACGGCAGGGACACTGAAGCTTTCTTT. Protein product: CSAHGRDTEAFF.